This T cell receptor (beta chain) was sequenced in a study of neoadjuvant anti-PD-1 for oral cavity cancer. Measured with immunoSEQ multiplex PCR; TCRdb has only the in-frame clones, and not every one. The repertoire has some 20,000 clones, approximately 72% of them found once; the top ten carry more than 2.5%. The CDR3 loop spans 16 amino acids. In germline, CDR1 is SGHVS, CDR2 FQNEAQ. V lost 3 bases and J 2 bases, leaving 17 bases between the germline ends. This TCR came from a person between 40 and 85 years old with oral cavity squamous cell carcinoma. The chain has TRBV7-8 and TRBJ2-7; no firm D call. Sequencing used PBMCs, obtained before nivolumab (anti-PD-1) treatment. For the CDR3, the DNA is TGTGCCAGCAGCTTGCTCCTAGATCAGGTTCCCTACGAGCAGTACTTC. Its protein is CASSLLLDQVPYEQYF.